This is a list of T cell receptor beta chains from one sample in a study of beta chain features in type 1 diabetes. Clones were read by immunoSEQ multiplex PCR, and TCRdb kept only the in-frame ones, dropping some. The table has nearly 700,000 clones, roughly 13% seen once. Material for sequencing was naive CD4+ T cells from blood. The receptors derive from a young man with type 1 diabetes. CDR3s include the opening cysteine and the closing phenylalanine or tryptophan.

J gene: TRBJ1-1; V gene: TRBV2; CDR3 protein: CASRGSTNTEAFF
J gene: TRBJ1-2; V gene: TRBV30; CDR3 protein: CVIGDYGYTF
J gene: TRBJ1-6; V gene: TRBV7-9; CDR3 protein: CASTLGTVSPLHF
J gene: TRBJ1-1; V gene: TRBV30; CDR3 protein: CAWRRTGYTEAFF
J gene: TRBJ2-1; V gene: TRBV4-1; CDR3 protein: CASSQGVAGGRFNEQFF
J gene: TRBJ2-7; V gene: TRBV7-3; CDR3 protein: CASSRDRSSGEQYF
J gene: TRBJ2-7; V gene: TRBV2; CDR3 protein: CASSERRIKEDSYEQYF
J gene: TRBJ2-7; V gene: TRBV19; CDR3 protein: CASRTAPYEQYF
J gene: TRBJ2-7; V gene: TRBV28; CDR3 protein: CASITGTGANEQYF
J gene: TRBJ1-4; V gene: TRBV5-1; CDR3 protein: CASSLISTNEKLFF
J gene: TRBJ2-1; V gene: TRBV6-5; CDR3 protein: CASSVAGPNEQFF
J gene: TRBJ1-2; V gene: TRBV6-6; CDR3 protein: CASTRSVGGYTF
J gene: TRBJ1-2; V gene: TRBV25-1; CDR3 protein: CASSEGQGYGYTF
J gene: TRBJ2-3; V gene: TRBV7-9; CDR3 protein: CASSIYRQGDTQYF
J gene: TRBJ2-3; V gene: TRBV6-5; CDR3 protein: CASSYWDRSTDTQYF
J gene: TRBJ1-1; V gene: TRBV5-1; CDR3 protein: CASSLPGNTEAFF
J gene: TRBJ1-2; V gene: TRBV15; CDR3 protein: CATSRESGSGGYTF
J gene: TRBJ2-4; V gene: TRBV6-1; CDR3 protein: CASAEIAKNIQYF
J gene: TRBJ2-3; V gene: TRBV19; CDR3 protein: CASSMGDSLDTQYF
J gene: TRBJ2-2; V gene: TRBV10-3; CDR3 protein: CAIGRGQGSTGELFF
J gene: TRBJ1-2; V gene: TRBV7-2; CDR3 protein: CASSPPTVIYGYTF
J gene: TRBJ2-7; V gene: TRBV14; CDR3 protein: CASALAGAYEQYF
J gene: TRBJ1-5; V gene: TRBV6-5; CDR3 protein: CACGVARPQHF
J gene: TRBJ2-6; V gene: TRBV19; CDR3 protein: CASTLGITSGANVLTF
J gene: TRBJ2-7; V gene: TRBV27; CDR3 protein: CASSPRTGPYEQYF
J gene: TRBJ2-2; V gene: TRBV20-1; CDR3 protein: CSARNTGELFF
J gene: TRBJ1-2; V gene: TRBV5-4; CDR3 protein: CASSLALRGYTF
J gene: TRBJ1-3; V gene: TRBV4-1; CDR3 protein: CASSQAGSSGNTIYF
J gene: TRBJ2-1; V gene: TRBV5-6; CDR3 protein: CASSSPRTLASYNEQFF
J gene: TRBJ2-6; V gene: TRBV5-1; CDR3 protein: CASSDLTESGANVLTF
J gene: TRBJ2-7; V gene: TRBV29-1; CDR3 protein: CSVLRSPHEQYF
J gene: TRBJ1-5; V gene: TRBV30; CDR3 protein: CAWSVRSFYSNQPQHF
J gene: TRBJ1-1; V gene: TRBV5-1; CDR3 protein: CASSFMGGLNTEAFF
J gene: TRBJ1-1; V gene: TRBV30; CDR3 protein: CAWNARVVTNTEAFF
J gene: TRBJ2-7; V gene: TRBV7-9; CDR3 protein: CASTAIPGQLYEQYF
J gene: TRBJ2-1; V gene: TRBV28; CDR3 protein: CASISALVNEQFF
J gene: TRBJ2-2; V gene: TRBV6-5; CDR3 protein: CASSLGPTNTGELFF
J gene: TRBJ1-2; V gene: TRBV6-5; CDR3 protein: CASSYAASNYGYTF
J gene: TRBJ2-4; V gene: TRBV2; CDR3 protein: CASTQAAKNIQYF
J gene: TRBJ1-2; V gene: TRBV19; CDR3 protein: CASRNSGTANYGYTF
J gene: TRBJ1-2; V gene: TRBV7-2; CDR3 protein: CASSLARALYGYTF
J gene: TRBJ1-2; V gene: TRBV7-9; CDR3 protein: CASTAAERAPYTF
J gene: TRBJ2-3; V gene: TRBV18; CDR3 protein: CASSPPKSGRDTDTQYF
J gene: TRBJ1-1; V gene: TRBV29-1; CDR3 protein: CSVERRLLNTEAFF
J gene: TRBJ2-7; V gene: TRBV30; CDR3 protein: CAWSVGGLGQYF
J gene: TRBJ2-5; V gene: TRBV7-3; CDR3 protein: CASSLIPSQETQYF
J gene: TRBJ1-5; V gene: TRBV2; CDR3 protein: CASSTQGESFFQPQHF
J gene: TRBJ2-2; V gene: TRBV27; CDR3 protein: CASSLGLAGTGELFF
J gene: TRBJ1-6; V gene: TRBV7-2; CDR3 protein: CAGSSYNSPLHF
J gene: TRBJ2-5; V gene: TRBV7-2; CDR3 protein: CASSLGLAGGVETQYF
J gene: TRBJ2-7; V gene: TRBV7-2; CDR3 protein: CASSFSHPYEQYF
J gene: TRBJ1-6; V gene: TRBV7-9; CDR3 protein: CASSQDGYNSPLHF
J gene: TRBJ2-3; V gene: TRBV19; CDR3 protein: CASSVKGDTDTQYF
J gene: TRBJ2-7; V gene: TRBV30; CDR3 protein: CAWSGPGAREQYF
J gene: TRBJ2-5; V gene: TRBV5-1; CDR3 protein: CASSLDGGGTQETQYF
J gene: TRBJ2-1; V gene: TRBV10-3; CDR3 protein: CAISRESYPYNEQFF
J gene: TRBJ2-5; V gene: TRBV6-5; CDR3 protein: CASSYSGTTGETQYF